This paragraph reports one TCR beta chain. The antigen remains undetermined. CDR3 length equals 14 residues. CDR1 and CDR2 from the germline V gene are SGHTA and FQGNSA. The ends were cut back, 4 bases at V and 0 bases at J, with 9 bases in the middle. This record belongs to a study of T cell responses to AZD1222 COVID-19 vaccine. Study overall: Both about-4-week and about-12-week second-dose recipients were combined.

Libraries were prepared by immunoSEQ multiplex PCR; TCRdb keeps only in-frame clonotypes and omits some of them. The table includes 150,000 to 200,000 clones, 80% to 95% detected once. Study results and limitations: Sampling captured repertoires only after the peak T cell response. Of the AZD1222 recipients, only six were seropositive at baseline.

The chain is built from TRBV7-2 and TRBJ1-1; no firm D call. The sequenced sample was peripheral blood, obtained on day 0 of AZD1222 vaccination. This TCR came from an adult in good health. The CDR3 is CASSSSRMNTEAFF. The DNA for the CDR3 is TGTGCCAGCAGCTCCAGCAGGATGAACACTGAAGCTTTCTTT.